This paragraph reports one T cell receptor (beta chain). The target antigen is unknown. Trimming cost V 6 bases and J 7 bases, with 12 bases left between them. Germline V CDR1 and CDR2: SNHLY, FYNNEI. The CDR3 contains 12 residues. Unique-molecular-identifier-tagged TCR beta cDNA libraries were used. From the PCR reads, TCRdb called clonotypes with MiXCR, one entry per CDR3 protein. Here the sample spans hundreds of thousands of distinct CDR3 sequences, 30% being singletons. These data are taken from a study of post-analysis software for immune sequencing data. Findings and limits, study-wide: Controls showed lower frequencies than patients for roughly 5 TRBV segments, and TRBV5-6, TRBV5-1 and TRBV20-1 were among these.

V and J are TRBV2 and TRBJ1-2, with no clear D. Input material: blood. The sequence came from a girl between 5 and 17 years old with multiple sclerosis. The DNA for the CDR3 is TGTGCCAGCAGCCCACGAGAGGTTGGCTACACCTTC. Its translation: CASSPREVGYTF. The variable domain in full, with the rest retrieved from reference TRBV2 and TRBJ1-2, is EPEVTQTPSHQVTQMGQEVILRCVPISNHLYFYWYRQILGQKVEFLVSFYNNEISEKSEIFDDQFSVERPDGSNFTLKIRSTKLEDSAMYFCASSPREVGYTFGSGTRLTVV.